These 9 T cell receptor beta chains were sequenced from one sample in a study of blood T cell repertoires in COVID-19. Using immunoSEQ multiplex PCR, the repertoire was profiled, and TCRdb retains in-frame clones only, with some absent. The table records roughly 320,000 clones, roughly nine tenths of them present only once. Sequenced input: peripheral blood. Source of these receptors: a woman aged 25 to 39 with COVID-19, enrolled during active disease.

The CDR3 reads CAGSSGGAAGANVLTF. CDR3 DNA: TGTGCCGGGAGTAGCGGGGGGGCGGCTGGGGCCAACGTCCTGACTTTC. The V and J genes are TRBV2 and TRBJ2-6, with 11 bases lining up with TRBD2. The CDR3 has 16 amino acids. Germline V gene lookup returns CDR1 SNHLY and CDR2 FYNNEI. Unmatched junction bases numbered 8, after V lost 11 bases and J lost 2 bases.

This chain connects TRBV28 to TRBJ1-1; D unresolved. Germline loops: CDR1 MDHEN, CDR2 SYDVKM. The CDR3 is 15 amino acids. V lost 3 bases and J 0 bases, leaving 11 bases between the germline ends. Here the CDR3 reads CASSLRGRMNTEAFF. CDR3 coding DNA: TGTGCCAGCAGTTTGCGCGGGAGGATGAACACTGAAGCTTTCTTT.

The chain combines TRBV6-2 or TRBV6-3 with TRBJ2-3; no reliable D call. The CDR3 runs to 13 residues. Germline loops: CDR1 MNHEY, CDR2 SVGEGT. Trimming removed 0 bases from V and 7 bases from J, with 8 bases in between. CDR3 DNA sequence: TGTGCCAGCAGTTACTCCCACGGGTATACGCAGTATTTT. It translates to CASSYSHGYTQYF.

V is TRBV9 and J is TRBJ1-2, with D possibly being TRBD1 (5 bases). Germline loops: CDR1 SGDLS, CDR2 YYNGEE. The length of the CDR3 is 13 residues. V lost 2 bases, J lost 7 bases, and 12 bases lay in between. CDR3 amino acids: CASSVGGAGGYTF. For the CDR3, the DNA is TGTGCCAGCAGCGTTGGAGGGGCCGGTGGCTACACCTTC.

The CDR3 DNA reads TGCGCCAGCAGTGAGAAGGGGGACAGGGGGCCCTACGAGCAGTACTTC. Its protein product is CASSEKGDRGPYEQYF. V and J are TRBV10-1 and TRBJ2-7; 12 bases line up with TRBD1. The CDR3 runs 16 residues. With 2 bases clipped from V and 2 bases from J, the junction kept 4 bases outside the gene matches. Germline lookup yields CDR1 WNHNN and CDR2 SYGVQD (reference sequence).

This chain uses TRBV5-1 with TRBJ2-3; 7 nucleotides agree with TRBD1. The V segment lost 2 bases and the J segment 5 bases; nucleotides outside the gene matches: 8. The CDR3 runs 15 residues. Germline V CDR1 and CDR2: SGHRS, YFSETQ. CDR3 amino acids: CASSFAGGRGDTQYF. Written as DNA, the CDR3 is TGCGCCAGCAGCTTCGCAGGGGGTCGTGGAGATACGCAGTATTTT.

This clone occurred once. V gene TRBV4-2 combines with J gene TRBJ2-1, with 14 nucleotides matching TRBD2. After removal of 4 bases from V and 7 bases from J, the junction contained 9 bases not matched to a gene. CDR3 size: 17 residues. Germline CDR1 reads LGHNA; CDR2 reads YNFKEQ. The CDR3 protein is CASSPRGTSGGLNEQFF. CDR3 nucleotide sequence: TGTGCCAGCAGCCCCCGAGGGACTAGCGGGGGCTTGAATGAGCAGTTCTTC.

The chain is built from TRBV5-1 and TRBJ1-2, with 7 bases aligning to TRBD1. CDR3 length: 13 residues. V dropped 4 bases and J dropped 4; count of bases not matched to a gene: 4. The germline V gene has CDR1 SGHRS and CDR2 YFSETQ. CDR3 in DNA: TGCGCCAGCAGCGCATCAGGGGGCTATGGCTACACCTTC. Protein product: CASSASGGYGYTF.

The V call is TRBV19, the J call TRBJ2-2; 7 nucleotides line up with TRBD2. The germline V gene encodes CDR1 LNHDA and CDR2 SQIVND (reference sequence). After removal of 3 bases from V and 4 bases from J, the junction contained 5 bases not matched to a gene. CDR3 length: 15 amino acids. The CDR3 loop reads CASSITAGPTGELFF. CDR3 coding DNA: TGTGCCAGTAGTATCACAGCGGGACCCACCGGGGAGCTGTTTTTT. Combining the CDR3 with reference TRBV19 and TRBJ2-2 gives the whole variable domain DGGITQSPKYLFRKEGQNVTLSCEQNLNHDAMYWYRQDPGQGLRLIYYSQIVNDFQKGDIAEGYSVSREKKESFPLTVTSAQKNPTAFYLCASSITAGPTGELFFGEGSRLTVL.